Following are 28 T cell receptor beta chains from one sample sequenced in a study of shared clonotypes between healthy human individuals. Repertoires were generated with immunoSEQ multiplex PCR, while TCRdb's copy carries only in-frame clones and drops some. This sample has roughly 1.5 million clones, with about 98% found just once. Sequences were obtained from naive CD4+ T cells sorted from blood. The subset was: CD45RA+ positively selected. The receptors originated from a man in his thirties or forties in good health.

This chain uses TRBV10-1 with TRBJ2-7, with D hard to call. V was cut by 4 bases and J by 6 bases, with 13 bases left in between. CDR1 is WNHNN and CDR2 is SYGVQD in the germline V gene (reference sequence). The length of the CDR3 is 13 residues. The CDR3 DNA reads as TGCGCCAGCAGTGTGGTGGTTTCAGGCGAGCAGTACTTC. It encodes CASSVVVSGEQYF.

The chain is built from TRBV9 and TRBJ2-1, with 8 positions matching TRBD1. Germline V gene lookup returns CDR1 SGDLS and CDR2 YYNGEE. The V gene end was trimmed by 10 bases and the J gene end by 8 bases; junction bases not matched to a gene: 14. CDR3 length equals 14 residues. The CDR3 region has the DNA TGTGCCCTAGGGCAGGACAGGGCAGTGCATGAGCAGTTCTTC. Translated, it gives CALGQDRAVHEQFF.

The J gene is TRBJ2-1, the V gene TRBV29-1, with a tentative D call TRBD2 (5 bases). This CDR3 region has 15 residues. The germline V gene has CDR1 SQVTM and CDR2 ANQGSEA. V dropped 8 bases and J dropped 2 bases, with 19 bases sitting between them. CDR3 DNA: TGCAGCCCTCAGACCGTGAGAGGGACCTACAATGAGCAGTTCTTC. As protein: CSPQTVRGTYNEQFF.

This clone is a singleton in its sample. The chain uses TRBV6-1 and TRBJ2-7; 9 nucleotides line up with TRBD2. Germline V CDR1 and CDR2: MNHNS, SASEGT. This CDR3 contains 13 residues. J gave up 4 bases and V 8 bases, and 6 bases lay outside the gene matches. The CDR3 loop reads CASSLSGSYEQYF. Here the CDR3 DNA reads TGTGCCAGCTCGCTTAGCGGGAGTTACGAGCAGTACTTC.

The J gene is TRBJ2-3, the V gene TRBV5-1; D is possibly TRBD1 (6 bases). From germline, CDR1 is SGHRS and CDR2 YFSETQ. This CDR3 is 16 amino acids long. Trimming removed 0 bases at V and 4 bases at J, with 15 bases between. The CDR3 DNA reads as TGCGCCAGCAGCTTGGCCGACAGGATAACAGCAGATACGCAGTATTTT. This sequence encodes CASSLADRITADTQYF.

This chain joins TRBV5-4 and TRBJ2-7; D might be TRBD2 (5 bases). This CDR3 region has 17 residues. V was shortened by 0 bases and J by 3 bases, with 19 bases between the two germline ends. CDR1 and CDR2 from the germline V gene are SGHNT and YYREEE (reference sequence). The CDR3 sequence: CASSLGGNSPMSYEQYF. The CDR3 region has the DNA TGTGCCAGCAGCTTGGGAGGGAATTCCCCTATGAGCTACGAGCAGTACTTC.

The chain carries TRBV7-6 and TRBJ2-5, with 10 positions matching TRBD2. Germline V gives CDR1 SGHVS, CDR2 FNYEAQ. Losses at the gene ends were 1 base for V and 5 bases for J; bases not matched to a gene: 4. The CDR3 runs to 15 residues. The CDR3 bases are TGTGCCAGCAGCTTAGGGTTAGCGGGAGGTGAGACCCAGTACTTC. It translates to CASSLGLAGGETQYF.

This chain joins TRBV5-1 and TRBJ2-2; 14 positions agree with TRBD2. Germline-derived CDR1 and CDR2 are SGHRS and YFSETQ. This CDR3 region has 18 residues. V trimming: 0 bases; J trimming: 4 bases; junction bases outside the gene matches: 5. This CDR3 is CASSLGLAGGRSTGELFF. The DNA of the CDR3 is TGCGCCAGCAGCTTGGGACTAGCGGGAGGGCGGAGCACCGGGGAGCTGTTTTTT.

Comment on this clone: In the same sample, other DNA sequences code for this CDR3. The V and J genes are TRBV20-1 and TRBJ2-3; no definite D call. V was clipped by 6 bases and J by 1 base, with 5 bases between them. This CDR3 is built from 11 residues. Germline loops: CDR1 DFQATT, CDR2 SNEGSKA (reference sequence). CDR3 in amino acids: CSARRTDTQYF. CDR3 sequence (DNA): TGCAGTGCCCGTCGCACAGATACGCAGTATTTT.

The J gene is TRBJ1-5, the V gene TRBV30; TRBD1 matches 12 bases. Germline CDR1 reads GTSNPN; CDR2 reads SVGIG (reference sequence). This CDR3 region has 15 residues. The trim removed 1 base at V and 11 bases at J, leaving 9 bases unmatched. The CDR3 DNA reads as TGTGCCTGGAGTGGGCAAGGGACAGGGGGCTCAGCCCAGCATTTT. Translating it yields CAWSGQGTGGSAQHF. Together with reference TRBV30 and TRBJ1-5, the CDR3 gives the full variable domain: SQTIHQWPATLVQPVGSPLSLECTVEGTSNPNLYWYRQAAGRGLQLLFYSVGIGQISSEVPQNLSASRPQDRQFILSSKKLLLSDSGFYLCAWSGQGTGGSAQHFGDGTRLSIL.

The chain couples TRBV5-4 to TRBJ2-1, with 7 bases matching TRBD1. There are 16 residues in the CDR3. The junction had 9 bases not matched to a gene; V was cut back by 4 bases and J by 2 bases. Germline-derived CDR1 and CDR2 are SGHNT and YYREEE (reference sequence). The CDR3 nucleotides are TGTGCCAGCAGCCCATGGACAGGTCGGGCCTACAATGAGCAGTTCTTC. Translation: CASSPWTGRAYNEQFF.

As to this clone: At one boundary the junction diverges from the germline segment, which might be a read error. The V gene is TRBV19, the J gene TRBJ2-7; TRBD2 agrees at 7 bases. The CDR3 covers 14 residues. Germline CDR1 LNHDA, CDR2 SQIVND (reference sequence). The CDR3 reads CASSPRLASNEQYF. CDR3 DNA sequence: TGTGCCAGTAGTCCTAGACTAGCCTCCAACGAGCAGTACTTC.

Concerning this clone itself: Other DNA sequences from this sample encode an identical CDR3 as well. The V gene is TRBV18, the J gene TRBJ2-5; D remains unclear. CDR3 length: 11 amino acids. Trimming pared 6 bases from V and 2 bases from J, leaving 4 bases between. The germline V gene has CDR1 KGHSH and CDR2 LQKENI. In nucleotides, the CDR3 is TGTGCCAGCTCGCCTCAAGAGACCCAGTACTTC. It codes for CASSPQETQYF.

The chain recombines TRBV15 with TRBJ1-2; the D gene is possibly TRBD1 (5 bases). The CDR3 runs to 15 residues. Germline V lookup: CDR1 LNHNV, CDR2 YYDKDF (reference sequence). Trimming removed 0 bases at V and 4 bases at J, with 12 bases between. The CDR3 DNA is TGTGCCACCAGCAGAGATCTGAGGGGCCTCTATGGCTACACCTTC. Its translation is CATSRDLRGLYGYTF.

This clone has just one count. V usage is TRBV5-1 and J usage is TRBJ1-1, with D hard to call. The germline V gene has CDR1 SGHRS and CDR2 YFSETQ. V lost 8 bases and J lost 1, with 21 bases in between. The CDR3 length is 16 residues. The CDR3 sequence is CASNLGILVKNTEAFF. Here the CDR3 DNA reads TGCGCCAGTAACCTGGGTATTTTGGTCAAGAACACTGAAGCTTTCTTT.

The chain uses TRBV7-3 and TRBJ2-2, with D tentatively TRBD1 (6 bases). This CDR3 has 14 residues. The V end was cut by 0 bases, the J end by 5 bases, with 7 bases between. Looked up from germline, CDR1 is SGHTA and CDR2 is FQGTGA. The CDR3 loop reads CASSLTQGTGELFF. The DNA for the CDR3 is TGTGCCAGCAGCTTAACCCAGGGGACCGGGGAGCTGTTTTTT.

The rearrangement uses TRBV19 and TRBJ2-2, with D possibly TRBD1 on 6 matching bases. Trimming removed 1 base from V and 6 bases from J, with 12 bases in between. The CDR3 loop spans 15 amino acids. Germline CDR1 is LNHDA and CDR2 is SQIVND (reference sequence). In DNA, the CDR3 is TGTGCCAGTAGTATAGGTCCGACAGGCGCCGGGGAGCTGTTTTTT. This codes for CASSIGPTGAGELFF.

The genes are TRBV28 and TRBJ2-3; 14 positions agree with TRBD2. Losses at the gene ends were 5 bases for V and 7 bases for J; bases not matched to a gene: 8. Germline values: CDR1 MDHEN, CDR2 SYDVKM. The CDR3 sequence is 16 residues long. CDR3 in amino acids: CASSSRLAGGLNTQYF. CDR3 in DNA: TGTGCCAGCAGTAGTAGACTAGCGGGAGGGCTAAATACGCAGTATTTT.

The chain couples TRBV18 to TRBJ2-2; D perhaps matches TRBD2 (6 bases). The CDR3 runs to 16 residues. CDR1 is KGHSH and CDR2 is LQKENI in the germline V gene. The V and J ends lost 2 bases and 2 bases respectively, with 12 bases between them. The CDR3 region is CASSPYRDSNTGELFF. CDR3 DNA sequence: TGTGCCAGCTCACCATATCGGGACTCCAACACCGGGGAGCTGTTTTTT.

A single count supports this clone. The chain joins TRBV5-1 to TRBJ2-1; 9 positions match TRBD2. The CDR3 runs to 16 residues. V gave up 4 bases and J gave up 7 bases; unmatched junction bases: 12. The germline V gene encodes CDR1 SGHRS and CDR2 YFSETQ. This chain's CDR3 is CASSPGVAGGLNEQFF. The CDR3 DNA is TGCGCCAGCAGCCCTGGGGTGGCGGGAGGGTTAAATGAGCAGTTCTTC.

A single count supports this clone. The rearrangement joins TRBV19 to TRBJ1-5; the D gene is possibly TRBD1 (6 bases). The CDR3 is 15 residues long. Trimming took off 2 bases at V and 1 base at J, with 9 bases between the two ends. Germline-derived CDR1 and CDR2 are LNHDA and SQIVND (reference sequence). This CDR3 is CASSILGTSNQPQHF. The CDR3 bases are TGTGCCAGTAGTATACTTGGGACAAGCAATCAGCCCCAGCATTTT.

This clone has just one count. The sample contains more than one DNA sequence encoding this CDR3. This chain connects TRBV28 to TRBJ1-2, with D perhaps TRBD1 (5 bases). The CDR3 is 13 residues long. Germline V gives CDR1 MDHEN, CDR2 SYDVKM. Trimming took off 5 bases at V and 4 bases at J, with 11 bases between the two ends. The CDR3 DNA reads as TGTGCCAGCAGTCTCCCAGGGCTCTATGGCTACACCTTC. Translating gives CASSLPGLYGYTF.

This clone is a singleton in its sample. The genes are TRBV9 and TRBJ2-1; tentative D call: TRBD2 (6 bases). The V end lost 0 bases, the J end lost 7 bases, and 11 bases lay between the germline ends. This CDR3 has 14 amino acids. Germline CDR1 and CDR2: SGDLS and YYNGEE. The CDR3 DNA is TGTGCCAGCAGCGTAGCGGGAGACCGGAATGAGCAGTTCTTC. Translated: CASSVAGDRNEQFF.

The gene calls are TRBV27 and TRBJ2-7; 10 nucleotides align to TRBD2. Trimming removed 4 bases from V and 3 bases from J; junction bases left unmatched: 6. Germline lookup yields CDR1 MNHEY and CDR2 SMNVEV (reference sequence). CDR3 size: 15 residues. The CDR3 nucleotides read TGTGCCAGCAGTTCTTCTTGGACTAGCGGCTACGAGCAGTACTTC. Encoded protein: CASSSSWTSGYEQYF.

This chain links TRBV4-1 with TRBJ2-7; 12 positions agree with TRBD2. This CDR3 is built from 15 residues. Germline V gives CDR1 MGHRA, CDR2 YSYEKL. With V trimmed by 0 bases and J by 12 bases, 9 bases remained unmatched. CDR3 nucleotide sequence: TGCGCCAGCAGCCAAGATCCGACTAGCGGGAGACAAAGGTACTTC. Amino acids: CASSQDPTSGRQRYF.

With regard to this clone: The sample contains more than one DNA sequence encoding this CDR3. This chain joins TRBV11-2 and TRBJ1-1; 7 nucleotides agree with TRBD1. CDR3 length: 13 residues. The germline V gene encodes CDR1 SGHAT and CDR2 FQNNGV. V was clipped by 1 base and J by 4 bases; unmatched bases: 0. CDR3 region: CASSLAGGTEAFF. CDR3 nucleotide sequence: TGTGCCAGCAGCTTAGCAGGGGGCACTGAAGCTTTCTTT.

The chain has TRBV10-3 and TRBJ1-3; D unresolved. The CDR3 loop spans 11 amino acids. Trimming removed 10 bases at V and 0 bases at J, with 4 bases between. The germline gives CDR1 ENHRY, CDR2 SYGVKD. CDR3 protein: CATDSGNTIYF. As DNA, the CDR3 is TGTGCCACAGACTCTGGAAACACCATATATTTT.

J is TRBJ2-7 and V is TRBV19, with 8 bases fitting TRBD1. The V gene's germline CDR1 is LNHDA and CDR2 SQIVND (reference sequence). CDR3 size: 18 residues. Trimming at V came to 6 bases and at J to 0 bases, leaving 16 bases not matched to a gene. In nucleotides, the CDR3 is TGTGCCAGTAGCCCCGGGACACAACAGGGGGGAAGCTCCTACGAGCAGTACTTC. Residues: CASSPGTQQGGSSYEQYF.